This T cell receptor (beta chain) was identified in a study of shared clonotypes between healthy human individuals. Study as a whole: Each donor contributed plates that comprised three CD4 naive, three CD4 memory, two CD8 naive and one CD8 memory.

The table came from immunoSEQ multiplex PCR; TCRdb's copy has only in-frame clones and leaves some out. The table shows millions of clones, with about 95% occurring only once. It was CD45RO-negative cells, positively selected for CCR7, that made up naive CD8 cells, with terminally differentiated effector memory CD45RA+ cells excluded. This CDR3 has 12 amino acids. Germline V lookup: CDR1 GTSNPN, CDR2 SVGIG (reference sequence). V was clipped by 5 bases and J by 5 bases, with 12 bases between them. Input material: naive CD8+ T cells sorted from blood. V usage is TRBV30 and J usage is TRBJ1-1, with no clear D. This clonotype was sampled from a man between 18 and 35 years old in good health. The CDR3 DNA reads as TGTGCCTGGTTCTTAGGAGGGACTGAAGCTTTCTTT. It encodes CAWFLGGTEAFF.